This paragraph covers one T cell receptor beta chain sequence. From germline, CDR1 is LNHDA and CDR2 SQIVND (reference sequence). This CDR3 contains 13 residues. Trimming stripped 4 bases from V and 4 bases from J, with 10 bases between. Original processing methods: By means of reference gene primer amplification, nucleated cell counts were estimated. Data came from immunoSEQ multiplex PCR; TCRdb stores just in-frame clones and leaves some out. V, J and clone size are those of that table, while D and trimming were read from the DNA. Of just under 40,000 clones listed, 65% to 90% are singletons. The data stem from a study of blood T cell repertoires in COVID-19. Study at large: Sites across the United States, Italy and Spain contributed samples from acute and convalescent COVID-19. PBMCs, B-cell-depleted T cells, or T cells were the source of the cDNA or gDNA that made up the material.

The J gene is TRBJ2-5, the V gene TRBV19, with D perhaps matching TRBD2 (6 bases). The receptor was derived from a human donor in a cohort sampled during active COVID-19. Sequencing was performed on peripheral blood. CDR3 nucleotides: TGTGCCAGTAGTACAAGGAGGGGAGAGACCCAGTACTTC. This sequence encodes CASSTRRGETQYF.